The 2 T cell receptor beta chains given below trace back to one sample, sequenced in a study of long-term antiretroviral therapy in people with HIV. Survey-level resolution applied to immunoSEQ assay v3.0. Only in-frame clones appear in the TCRdb table, and some are missing; sequencing was by immunoSEQ multiplex PCR. The sample shows around 13,000 clones, 88% of them seen only once. The sample was unsorted PBMCs, taken 2.1 years after starting antiretroviral therapy. These receptors all come from a woman in her thirties or forties with HIV.

The genes are TRBV27 and TRBJ1-3; no reliable D call. The CDR3 covers 15 residues. Trimming stripped 0 bases from V and 7 bases from J, with 13 bases between. The germline V gene encodes CDR1 MNHEY and CDR2 SMNVEV (reference sequence). CDR3 DNA sequence: TGTGCCAGCAGTTTATCGATTTACAGCTCGAACACCATATATTTT. This gives the protein CASSLSIYSSNTIYF.

This clone turned up a few times. The J gene is TRBJ2-3, the V gene TRBV27; 8 bases fit TRBD2. This CDR3 contains 15 residues. The V gene end was trimmed by 2 bases and the J gene end by 3 bases; junction bases not matched to a gene: 4. The V gene's germline CDR1 is MNHEY and CDR2 SMNVEV (reference sequence). The CDR3 region is CASSLGGGWTDTQYF. The DNA of the CDR3 is TGTGCCAGCAGTTTAGGCGGGGGGTGGACAGATACGCAGTATTTT.